One sample yielded the 12 T cell receptor beta chains listed below, sequenced in a study of T cells in women clearing cervical HPV infection. This table comes from immunoSEQ multiplex PCR, and its TCRdb copy is limited to in-frame clones, with some not included. There are some 50,000 clones in the sample, with more than 0.8% held by the top ten. The sample comprised blood buffy coat. Source of these receptors: a woman between 18 and 70 years old with a cervical HPV16 infection that either progressed to CIN3+ or cleared (not recorded which).

Of note for this clone: The missing CDR3 end, 3 residues past where the read stops, is filled in from the germline J gene. V usage is TRBV19 and J usage is TRBJ2-7; maybe TRBD1 (6 bases). The CDR3 has 16 residues. CDR1 is LNHDA and CDR2 is SQIVND in the germline V gene (reference sequence). V was cut by 3 bases and J by 3 bases, with 18 bases left in between. The DNA read from the CDR3 is TGTGCCAGTAGTATTCTCCCAGGGGACAAACTCTACGAG. Amino acids: CASSILPGDKLYE. The full CDR3 is CASSILPGDKLYEQYF.

As for this clone: The sequence runs out 3 residues before the end of the CDR3; the remainder is reconstructed from the germline J gene. This chain connects TRBV5-1 to TRBJ2-7; 7 bases agree with TRBD1. There are 15 residues in the CDR3. The V segment lost 4 bases and the J segment 3 bases; nucleotides outside the gene matches: 10. Germline V gene sequence: CDR1 SGHRS, CDR2 YFSETQ. CDR3 DNA, as far as it was read: TGCGCCAGCAGCGCGCGAACAGGGGTTGACTACGAG. It encodes CASSARTGVDYE. The CDR3 in full is CASSARTGVDYEQYF.

As for this clone: Read coverage stops 3 residues before the CDR3 terminus; the germline J gene supplies the remainder. The chain uses TRBV2 and TRBJ1-2; D is unresolved. The V gene's germline CDR1 is SNHLY and CDR2 FYNNEI. This CDR3 is built from 15 residues. The chain's CDR3 is CASTPLSTTYNDYTF. The DNA read from the CDR3 is TGTGCCAGCACCCCCCTTTCTACTACCTACAATGAC.

A remark on this clone: The CDR3 end falls 3 residues outside the read, so it is completed with the germline J gene. J is TRBJ2-3 and V is TRBV7-9, with D perhaps matching TRBD1 (6 bases). CDR3 length equals 14 residues. Per germline, CDR1 SEHNR and CDR2 FQNEAQ (reference sequence). The DNA read from the CDR3 is TGTGCCAGCAGCCTATACAGGGCCCAAGAGACG. Amino acid sequence: CASSLYRAQET. The entire CDR3 protein is CASSLYRAQETQYF. Full variable domain (missing parts from reference TRBV7-9 and TRBJ2-3): DTGVSQNPRHKITKRGQNVTFRCDPISEHNRLYWYRQTLGQGPEFLTYFQNEAQLEKSRLLSDRFSAERPKGSFSTLEIQRTEQGDSAMYLCASSLYRAQETQYFGPGTRLTVL.

Comments on this clone: The read falls 3 residues short of the CDR3 end, and the missing part is taken from the germline J gene. This chain connects TRBV20-1 to TRBJ1-1, with a weak D call TRBD1 (6 bases). The germline V and J ends were trimmed by 0 bases and 0 bases, with 11 bases remaining between them. Germline V gene lookup returns CDR1 DFQATT and CDR2 SNEGSKA (reference sequence). CDR3 size: 15 residues. This CDR3 reads CSARDGQRMNTEAFF. CDR3 DNA (partial): TGCAGTGCTAGAGATGGACAGAGAATGAACACTGAA.

As for this clone: The read terminates 3 residues before the CDR3 end, so the remaining end is supplied by the germline J gene. The rearrangement uses TRBV20-1 and TRBJ2-5, with 7 nucleotides matching TRBD2. The CDR3 covers 15 residues. Germline V CDR1 and CDR2: DFQATT, SNEGSKA (reference sequence). V was pared by 3 bases and J by 5 bases, with 12 bases of the junction left unmatched. The CDR3 region is CSASLPSGGSETQYF. The DNA read from the CDR3 is TGCAGTGCTAGCCTACCCTCGGGGGGATCGGAGACC.

Notes on this clone: The read halts 3 residues ahead of the CDR3 end, with the missing end drawn from the germline J gene. This chain connects TRBV18 to TRBJ2-5; maybe TRBD1 (5 bases). CDR1 KGHSH and CDR2 LQKENI come from the germline V gene. The CDR3 totals 14 residues. Trimming stripped 0 bases from V and 5 bases from J, with 10 bases between. CDR3 DNA (partial): TGTGCCAGCTCACCACCGGGGCAACCTGAGACC. Its protein product is CASSPPGQPET. Given in full, the CDR3 is CASSPPGQPETQYF.

As to this clone: The read halts 3 residues ahead of the CDR3 end, with the missing end drawn from the germline J gene. The chain has TRBV2 and TRBJ1-6, with a weak D call TRBD1 (5 bases). V lost 8 bases and J 5 bases, leaving 13 bases between the germline ends. The CDR3 length is 14 residues. Germline V lookup: CDR1 SNHLY, CDR2 FYNNEI. CDR3: CASLGRGNNSPLHF. The sequenced CDR3 bases are TGTGCCAGCTTAGGGCGGGGGAATAATTCACCC.

On this clone itself: With the read ending 3 residues before the CDR3 end, the germline J gene is used to fill in that end. J is TRBJ2-7 and V is TRBV2, with D tentatively TRBD2 (6 bases). Per germline, CDR1 SNHLY and CDR2 FYNNEI. Trimming removed 4 bases at V and 4 bases at J, with 20 bases between. This CDR3 region has 16 residues. The chain's CDR3 is CASSVGHSWRAYEQYF. The DNA read from the CDR3 is TGTGCCAGCAGTGTTGGGCACTCGTGGAGGGCGTACGAG.

Comments on this clone: The read ends 3 residues shy of where the CDR3 ends; the end is completed using the germline J gene. The chain joins TRBV2 to TRBJ2-2; D is unclear. Germline CDR1 and CDR2: SNHLY and FYNNEI. CDR3 length: 13 residues. The CDR3 bases that were read are TGTGCCAGCAGTGGGGCAGAGAATGAAAAG. Translated, it gives CASSGAENEK. The full-length CDR3 reads as CASSGAENEKLFF.

The chain's CDR3 is CAWSKTDYNEQFF. CDR3 DNA, as far as it was read: TGTGCCTGGAGTAAAACAGACTACAATGAG. The rearrangement uses TRBV30 and TRBJ2-1; D remains unclear. Read sequence stops 3 residues before the CDR3 end, and the germline J gene provides the missing end. The germline V gene has CDR1 GTSNPN and CDR2 SVGIG (reference sequence). V gave up 2 bases and J gave up 3 bases, with 8 bases separating them. This CDR3 has 13 amino acids.

Regarding this clone: The CDR3 goes on 3 residues after the read ends, and that part is filled in from the germline J gene. The V and J genes are TRBV20-1 and TRBJ2-7, with D possibly being TRBD2 (6 bases). Trimming shortened V by 3 bases and J by 3 bases, and 12 bases separated the two germline ends. CDR3 size: 13 residues. Germline lookup yields CDR1 DFQATT and CDR2 SNEGSKA (reference sequence). CDR3 sequence: CSARGLSGYEQYF. The CDR3 bases that were read are TGCAGTGCTAGGGGACTCTCGGGCTACGAG.